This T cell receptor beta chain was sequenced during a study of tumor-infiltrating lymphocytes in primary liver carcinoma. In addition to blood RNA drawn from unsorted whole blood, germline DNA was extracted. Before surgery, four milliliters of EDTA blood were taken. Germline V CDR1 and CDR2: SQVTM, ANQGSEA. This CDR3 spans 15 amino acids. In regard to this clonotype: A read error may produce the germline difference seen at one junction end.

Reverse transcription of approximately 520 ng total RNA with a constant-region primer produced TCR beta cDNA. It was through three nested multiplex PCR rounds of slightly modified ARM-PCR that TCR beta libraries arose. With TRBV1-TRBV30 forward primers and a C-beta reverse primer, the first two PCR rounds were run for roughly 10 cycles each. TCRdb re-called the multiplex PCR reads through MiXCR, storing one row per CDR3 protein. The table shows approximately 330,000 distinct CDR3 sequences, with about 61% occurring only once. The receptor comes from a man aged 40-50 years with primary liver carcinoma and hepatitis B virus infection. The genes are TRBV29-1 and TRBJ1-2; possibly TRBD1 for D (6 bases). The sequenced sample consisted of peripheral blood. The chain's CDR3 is CSDEWGAGRNDGYTF. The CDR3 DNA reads TGCAGCGATGAATGGGGGGCCGGGCGAAATGATGGCTACACCTTC. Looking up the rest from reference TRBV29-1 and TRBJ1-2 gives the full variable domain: SAVISQKPSRDICQRGTSLTIQCQVDSQVTMMFWYRQQPGQSLTLIATANQGSEATYESGFVIDKFPISRPNLTFSTLTVSNMSPEDSSIYLCSDEWGAGRNDGYTFGSGTRLTVV.